Listed below are T cell receptor beta chains from one sample, sequenced in a study of blood T cells in healthy people across ages. In TCRdb, the 5' RACE reads were re-called with MiXCR into one record per CDR3 protein. The sample holds about 730,000 distinct CDR3 sequences, about 42% seen once. Sample: blood. The receptors were gathered from a woman aged 55-75 years in good health. The CDR3 runs from the conserved cysteine through the conserved F or W.

V	length	J	CDR3
TRBV6-6	11	TRBJ2-1	CASSYSRDAFF
TRBV7-2	14	TRBJ2-1	CASSLGPSIDEQFF
TRBV28	15	TRBJ2-3	CASSLAGFSTDTQYF
TRBV5-5	14	TRBJ2-3	CASSTEWGTDTQYF
TRBV29-1	14	TRBJ2-3	CSVEKREPVDTQYF
TRBV3-1	14	TRBJ1-2	CASSLSDSNYGYTF
TRBV7-2	17	TRBJ2-5	CASSLGRAGVAQETQYF
TRBV29-1	14	TRBJ2-3	CSAQRGVITDTQYF
TRBV20-1	15	TRBJ2-3	CSVSRTELMADTQYF
TRBV19	16	TRBJ2-7	CASSILFGTHPYEQYF
TRBV4-1	15	TRBJ2-7	CASSQDTGFLYEQYF
TRBV20-1	15	TRBJ2-1	CSAREKAGGSNEQFF
TRBV28	13	TRBJ2-3	CASDSGGWATQYF
TRBV18	15	TRBJ2-3	CTSSPLAGDTDTQYF
TRBV7-6	18	TRBJ2-4	CASSPGPFSGRTKNIQYF
TRBV29-1	12	TRBJ1-1	CSGGRQNTEAFF